The 14 T cell receptor beta chains presented below share a single source sample, sequenced in a study of regulatory T cells in long-lasting Graves disease (dated by TCRdb to about 2021). What the time point label conveys for this sample: newly diagnosed GD, antithyroid drugs for less than 3 months. For both TCR sequencing and RNA sequencing, RNA was extracted from PBMCs in TRIzol. Libraries were built with multiplex PCR. Instrument used: Illumina HiSeq 4000. TCR beta libraries were built with iRepertoire HTBI primers and Arm-PCR amplification of CDR3 regions. TCRdb took the public reads, trimmed them with fastp at Q25, ran MiXCR for clone calling and kept in-frame beta chains. Records with the same CDR3 protein are collapsed into one entry carrying the most frequent genes and DNA. In this sample the table shows approximately 540,000 distinct CDR3 sequences, around 12% of which occur a single time. The top ten constitute 8.9% of the sample.

Separately, the same data were catalogued under a study of T cells in Graves' hyperthyroidism and ophthalmopathy.

Specimen: peripheral blood mononuclear cells (PBMCs), collected at new diagnosis, from a patient treated with antithyroid drugs. The receptors shown here come from a woman aged 25 to 39 with Graves disease. Donor details come from another sample of the same person, matched by shared clones.

At least ten counts were recorded for this clonotype. V is TRBV29-1 and J is TRBJ2-1; 9 bases line up with TRBD1. In germline, CDR1 is SQVTM, CDR2 ANQGSEA. The CDR3 extends over 14 amino acids. The V gene end was trimmed by 6 bases and the J gene end by 7 bases; junction bases not matched to a gene: 10. CDR3 coding DNA: TGCAGCGTGCCTGACCAGACAGGGGGAAATGAGCAGTTCTTC. Protein: CSVPDQTGGNEQFF.

The V gene is TRBV9, the J gene TRBJ2-3; TRBD2 aligns across 8 bases. V was clipped by 1 base and J by 4 bases; unmatched bases: 5. Germline lookup yields CDR1 SGDLS and CDR2 YYNGEE. The CDR3 extends over 15 amino acids. In DNA form, the CDR3 reads TGTGCCAGCAGCGTAAAGGGACTAGTCGCAGATACGCAGTATTTT. It codes for CASSVKGLVADTQYF.

This clonotype was seen only once. A read error may be the cause here, since a much bigger clone is one base away. V is TRBV20-1 and J is TRBJ2-3, with D possibly being TRBD1 or TRBD2 (5 bases each). This CDR3 is 12 amino acids long. Germline CDR1 is DFQATT and CDR2 is SNEGSKA (reference sequence). In DNA, the CDR3 is TGCAATGGGACCCTAAGCACAGATACGCAGTATTTT. Encoded protein: CNGTLSTDTQYF.

This clonotype was seen ten or more times. V gene TRBV12-3 or TRBV12-4 combines with J gene TRBJ2-5; D not resolved. Trimming took off 6 bases at V and 4 bases at J, with 12 bases between the two ends. CDR3 length: 13 amino acids. This CDR3 reads CASSRQPTETQYF. DNA for the CDR3: TGTGCCAGCAGCCGACAACCCACAGAGACCCAGTACTTC.

This clonotype was seen repeatedly, ten times or more. The chain is built from TRBV10-3 and TRBJ1-2, with 7 bases aligning to TRBD1. The CDR3 consists of 13 residues. Germline CDR1 is ENHRY and CDR2 is SYGVKD. J was trimmed by 3 bases and V by 8 bases; bases with no gene match: 6. The CDR3 coding sequence is TGTGCCATCCGACCGGGACAGTACTATGGCTACACCTTC. Its translation: CAIRPGQYYGYTF.

This clonotype showed up just a few times. V usage is TRBV6-5 and J usage is TRBJ2-5, with TRBD2 matching 10 bases. Germline assignment: CDR1 MNHEY and CDR2 SVGAGI. This CDR3 spans 16 amino acids. V was clipped by 1 base and J by 2 bases; unmatched bases: 4. This chain's CDR3 is CASSYFSGREQETQYF. DNA of the CDR3: TGTGCCAGCAGTTACTTCAGCGGGAGGGAGCAAGAGACCCAGTACTTC.

V usage is TRBV6-1 and J usage is TRBJ1-2; D may be TRBD1 (6 bases). The CDR3 is made up of 13 amino acids. V was cut by 5 bases and J by 5 bases, with 12 bases left in between. CDR1 and CDR2 from the germline V gene are MNHNS and SASEGT. CDR3 bases: TGTGCCAGCAGTACCACAGGGTTGTATGGCTACACCTTC. Its protein is CASSTTGLYGYTF.

This clonotype was recorded at least ten times. The rearrangement joins TRBV6-2 or TRBV6-3 to TRBJ2-1; 9 bases align to TRBD2. Germline CDR1 and CDR2: MNHEY and SVGEGT. The CDR3 extends over 14 amino acids. After removal of 6 bases from V and 6 bases from J, the junction contained 6 bases not matched to a gene. In DNA form, the CDR3 reads TGTGCCAGCAGCCCTAGCGGGACCGTCAATGAGCAGTTCTTC. Translation: CASSPSGTVNEQFF.

The sample holds a few counts of this clonotype. The chain uses TRBV6-1 and TRBJ1-2; TRBD1 agrees at 8 bases. Trimming cost V 6 bases and J 4 bases; bases outside gene matches: 7. The CDR3 loop spans 14 amino acids. Looked up from germline, CDR1 is MNHNS and CDR2 is SASEGT. CDR3 residues: CASRAPGTGYGYTF. In DNA form, the CDR3 reads TGTGCCAGCAGGGCCCCCGGGACAGGCTATGGCTACACCTTC.

This clonotype occurred many times. The CDR3 loop reads CSARWGDQPQHF. In DNA form, the CDR3 reads TGCAGTGCTAGATGGGGGGATCAGCCCCAGCATTTT. V gene TRBV20-1 combines with J gene TRBJ1-5; D might be TRBD1 (5 bases). The CDR3 has 12 residues. Germline V CDR1 and CDR2: DFQATT, SNEGSKA (reference sequence). V was pared by 2 bases and J by 5 bases, with 7 bases between.

This clonotype was counted at least ten times. The V and J genes are TRBV5-1 and TRBJ2-7; TRBD1 is a possible D gene (6 bases). This CDR3 comprises 15 residues. Germline-derived CDR1 and CDR2 are SGHRS and YFSETQ. V gave up 0 bases and J gave up 5 bases, with 15 bases separating them. CDR3 coding DNA: TGCGCCAGCAGCTTGGGCAGGGGCGCCGGCAACGAGCAGTACTTC. The encoded protein is CASSLGRGAGNEQYF.

V is TRBV7-9 and J is TRBJ2-1; maybe TRBD2 (6 bases). The CDR3 totals 12 residues. The V and J ends lost 4 bases and 9 bases respectively, with 10 bases between them. CDR1 is SEHNR, CDR2 FQNEAQ, per germline (reference sequence). CDR3 sequence reads: CASSSGGVEQFF. CDR3 sequence (DNA): TGTGCCAGCAGCTCCGGAGGGGTTGAGCAGTTCTTC.

Only a few counts were recorded for this clonotype. The V and J genes are TRBV11-2 and TRBJ2-3; D remains ambiguous. Deletions cut 3 bases from V and 4 bases from J, with 11 bases between. Germline V CDR1 and CDR2: SGHAT, FQNNGV. CDR3 size: 14 residues. The CDR3 reads CASSLFLGADTQYF. DNA for the CDR3: TGTGCCAGCAGCTTGTTCTTGGGTGCAGATACGCAGTATTTT.

As for this clonotype: A far larger clone is a single base away, which makes a read error likely. The chain recombines TRBV12-3 or TRBV12-4 with TRBJ1-5; 8 bases match TRBD1. V trimming: 5 bases; J trimming: 3 bases; junction bases outside the gene matches: 6. The CDR3 is 15 residues long. CDR3 region: CASSGQGSTNQPQHF. The CDR3 region has the DNA TGTGCCAGCAGTGGACAGGGTTCAACCAATCAGCCCCAGCATTTT.